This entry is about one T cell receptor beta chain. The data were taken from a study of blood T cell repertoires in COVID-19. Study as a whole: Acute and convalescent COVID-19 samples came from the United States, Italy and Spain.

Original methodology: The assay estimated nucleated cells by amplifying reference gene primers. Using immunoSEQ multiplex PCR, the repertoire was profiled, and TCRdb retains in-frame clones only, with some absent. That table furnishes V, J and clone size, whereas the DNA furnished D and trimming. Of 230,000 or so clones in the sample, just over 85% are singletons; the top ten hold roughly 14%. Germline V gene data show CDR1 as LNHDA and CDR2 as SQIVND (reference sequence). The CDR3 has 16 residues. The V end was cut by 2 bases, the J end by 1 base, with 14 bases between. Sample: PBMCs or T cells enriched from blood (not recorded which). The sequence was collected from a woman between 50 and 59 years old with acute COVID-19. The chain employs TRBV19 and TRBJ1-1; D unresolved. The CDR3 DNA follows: TGTGCCAGTAGTATAATTGGGAGCATGCCGAACACTGAAGCTTTCTTT. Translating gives CASSIIGSMPNTEAFF.